This T cell receptor (beta chain) comes out of a study of blood T cell repertoires in COVID-19. Study overall: COVID-19 samples from acute and convalescent phases originated in the United States, Italy and Spain. The cDNA or gDNA used as material had been derived from T cells, B-cell-depleted T cells, or PBMCs.

Participants came from roughly 25 US areas, aged roughly 18 to 89 years. The CDR3 is 16 residues long. Germline trimming cut 2 bases from V and 4 bases from J; bases unmatched to any gene: 7. CDR1 is LNHDA and CDR2 is SQIVND in the germline V gene (reference sequence). Per the study methods: Estimation of nucleated cell counts relied on the amplification of reference gene primers. TCRdb's table, derived via immunoSEQ multiplex PCR, lists solely in-frame clones and lacks some. V, J and clone size were drawn from that table, and D and trimming were deduced from the DNA. The sample shows about 160,000 clones, roughly 80% of them seen only once.

This chain uses TRBV19 with TRBJ2-2; TRBD2 matches 7 bases. The specimen was PBMCs or T cells enriched from blood (not recorded which). The clonotype comes from a woman aged 40 to 50 with acute COVID-19. The CDR3 spells CASSIRGGRVTGELFF. In DNA form, the CDR3 reads TGTGCCAGTAGTATACGCGGGGGACGCGTCACCGGGGAGCTGTTTTTT. The whole variable domain, remainder taken from reference TRBV19 and TRBJ2-2, is DGGITQSPKYLFRKEGQNVTLSCEQNLNHDAMYWYRQDPGQGLRLIYYSQIVNDFQKGDIAEGYSVSREKKESFPLTVTSAQKNPTAFYLCASSIRGGRVTGELFFGEGSRLTVL.